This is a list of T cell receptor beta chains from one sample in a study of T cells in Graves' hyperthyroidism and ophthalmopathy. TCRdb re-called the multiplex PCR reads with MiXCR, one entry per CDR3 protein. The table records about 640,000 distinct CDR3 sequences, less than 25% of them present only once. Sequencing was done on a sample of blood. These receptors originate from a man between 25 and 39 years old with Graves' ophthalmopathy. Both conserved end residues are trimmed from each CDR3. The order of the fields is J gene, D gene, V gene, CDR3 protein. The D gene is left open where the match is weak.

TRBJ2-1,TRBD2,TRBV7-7,ASSPQRGFNNEQF
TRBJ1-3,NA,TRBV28,ASSFEATTSGNTIY
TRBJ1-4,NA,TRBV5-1,ASSLGGADEKLF
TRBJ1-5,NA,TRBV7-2,ASSVLLFQPQH
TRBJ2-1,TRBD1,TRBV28,AGTEALLNFYNEQF
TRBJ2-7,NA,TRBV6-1,ASRPPAAGGEQY
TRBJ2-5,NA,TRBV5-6,ASSFQRETQY
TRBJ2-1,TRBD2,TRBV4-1,ASSQGAGGLFNEQF
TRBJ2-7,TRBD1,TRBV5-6,ASIRDRGGRQY
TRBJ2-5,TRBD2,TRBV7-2,ASRLLAGGGETQY
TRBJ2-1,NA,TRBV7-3,ASSLTGGRVDEQF
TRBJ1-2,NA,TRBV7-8,ASSSRTEANYGYT
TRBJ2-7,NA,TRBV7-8,ASSTRGRPGEQY
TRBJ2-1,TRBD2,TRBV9,ASSAGDYQDEQF
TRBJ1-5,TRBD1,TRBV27,ASSLSGTGLVQPQH
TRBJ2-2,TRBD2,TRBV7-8,ASSAGLAGAPNTGELF
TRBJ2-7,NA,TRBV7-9,ASSSKAIHEQY
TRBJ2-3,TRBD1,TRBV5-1,ASSRGQDYTDTQY
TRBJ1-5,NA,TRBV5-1,ASSLGPGVDQPQH
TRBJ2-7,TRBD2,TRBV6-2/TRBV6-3,ASSYPHLAVRTSYEQY
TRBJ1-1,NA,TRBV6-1,ASSYGRMNTEAF
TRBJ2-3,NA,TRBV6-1,ASSAGHSTDTQY
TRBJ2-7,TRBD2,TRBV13,ASSTGGSYYEQY
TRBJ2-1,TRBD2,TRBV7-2,ASSTMGRAGVNEQF
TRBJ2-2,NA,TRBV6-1,ASTSGPNTGELF
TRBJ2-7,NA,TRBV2,ASSDLGKFSGFTYEQY
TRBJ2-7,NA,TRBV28,ASSLLNRDEYYEQC
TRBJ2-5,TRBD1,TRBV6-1,ASSADRGAGETQY
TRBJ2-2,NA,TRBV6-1,ASSLLESNTGELF
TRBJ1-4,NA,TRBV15,ATSRSDVDEKLF
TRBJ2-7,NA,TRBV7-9,ASSRPRLGQSSYEQY
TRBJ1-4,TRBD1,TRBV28,ASSGETGRNEKLF
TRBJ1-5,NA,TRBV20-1,SAKITDIVSNQPQH
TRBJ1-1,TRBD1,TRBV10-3,AISRDSNTEAF
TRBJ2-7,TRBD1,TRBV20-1,SAPPTGEYEQY
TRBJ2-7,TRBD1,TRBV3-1,ASSPFQGVIYEQY
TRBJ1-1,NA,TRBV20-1,SPGVGGYEAF
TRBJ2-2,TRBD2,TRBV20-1,SARASGRAGGELF
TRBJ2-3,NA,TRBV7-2,ASSLVLVGADTQY
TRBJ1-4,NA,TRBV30,ACARGSINEKLF
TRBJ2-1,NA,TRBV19,ASSSVGVFPNEQF
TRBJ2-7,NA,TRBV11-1,ASPRPGVEQY